A selection of T cell receptor beta chains follows, all from one sample in a study of OX40 agonist ivuxolimab in advanced cancers. TCRdb's copy holds only in-frame clones and misses some; the assay was immunoSEQ multiplex PCR. The sample gives more than 75,000 clones, 84% of which show up once; approximately 7% is in the top ten. Sequencing was performed on CD4+ or CD8+ T cells sorted from blood, taken in a trial of the OX40 agonist ivuxolimab. The receptors here all came from an adult with an advanced solid tumor such as melanoma, head and neck, liver or kidney cancer. Both conserved end residues are part of each CDR3. D genes are given only for firm matches. Not all rows give a size; the values are once, few, many and, for expanded clones, a class.

TRBJ1-3 NA NA TRBV15 TGTGCCACCAGCAGAGATCAAGGGTCCCGAAACACCATATATTTT CATSRDQGSRNTIYF
TRBJ2-1 NA NA TRBV28 TGTGCCAGCAGCCTCCCTCACAGGGAGGCCTACAATGAGCAGTTCTTC CASSLPHREAYNEQFF
TRBJ1-1 NA NA TRBV7-7 TGTGCTAGCAGCCCTTCTTGGTCCGGGAATGAAGCTTTCTTT CASSPSWSGNEAFF
TRBJ1-1 NA NA TRBV27 TGTGCCAGCAGTTTATTTCGGCAGAGTGAAGCTTTCTTT CASSLFRQSEAFF
TRBJ2-5 NA NA TRBV7-2 TGTGCCAGCAGCTTAACGAGGGCAGAGACCCAGTACTTC CASSLTRAETQYF
TRBJ1-1 NA few TRBV28 TGTGCCAGCAGTTTCCTGGCCGAGAACACTGAAGCTTTCTTT CASSFLAENTEAFF
TRBJ1-2 NA few TRBV30 TGTGCCTGCACACAGGGCTACTATGGCTACACCTTC CACTQGYYGYTF
TRBJ1-5 TRBD1 NA TRBV5-8 TGTGCCAGCAGCGAGGGACAGGGAATTCAGCCCCAGCATTTT CASSEGQGIQPQHF
TRBJ2-1 NA NA TRBV2 TGTGCCAGCAGTGCGGAGGGGGGCCGTGTGGATGAGCAGTTCTTC CASSAEGGRVDEQFF
TRBJ2-7 NA NA TRBV7-2 TGTGCCAGCAGCCCAGGGGGAGGGGTAAAAGGCGAGCAGTACTTC CASSPGGGVKGEQYF
TRBJ1-5 NA few TRBV2 TGTGCCAGCTCCCCAGGGATGGGCAATCAGCCCCAGCATTTT CASSPGMGNQPQHF
TRBJ1-5 TRBD1 NA TRBV7-8 TGTGCCAGCAGCTTAGGGGACAGTTATTTTCAGCCCCAGCATTTT CASSLGDSYFQPQHF
TRBJ2-3 NA NA TRBV5-6 TGTGCCAGCAGCTTTGGTACAGGGACGGCAGATACGCAGTATTTT CASSFGTGTADTQYF
TRBJ1-4 NA NA TRBV11-2 TGTGCCAGCAGCTTAGCGAGTGTTAGAGATGAAAAACTGTTTTTT CASSLASVRDEKLFF
TRBJ2-1 NA NA TRBV18 TGTGCCAGCTCACCTGACCAGAATGAGCAGTTCTTC CASSPDQNEQFF
TRBJ2-1 NA once TRBV6-5 TGTGCCAGCTCCCCCGGGGTGACCTACAATGAGCAGTTCTTC CASSPGVTYNEQFF
TRBJ2-3 NA NA TRBV27 TGTGCCAGTTCTGACTCGTCTTATAGCACAGATACGCAGTATTTT CASSDSSYSTDTQYF
TRBJ2-7 NA NA TRBV28 TGTGCCAGCAGACGGGGTCCGGCCAACGAGCAGTACTTC CASRRGPANEQYF
TRBJ2-7 NA NA TRBV28 TGTGCCAGCAGTCCCCGCGGTAGCGGAGCTTACGAGCAGTACTTC CASSPRGSGAYEQYF
TRBJ2-4 NA NA TRBV18 TGTGCCAGCTCACCACCGGGACGGCCCGGGATTCTAGCCAAAAACATTCAGTACTTC CASSPPGRPGILAKNIQYF
TRBJ1-2 NA few TRBV2 TGTGCCAGCAGACCCCTTGGGACTGCTAATGGCTACACCTTC CASRPLGTANGYTF
TRBJ2-3 TRBD1 NA TRBV27 TGTGCCAGCAGTTGGGGGACAGGGGACACAGATACGCAGTATTTT CASSWGTGDTDTQYF
TRBJ1-1 NA NA TRBV5-1 TGCGCCAGCAGCTTGGATGTCCCGGGCACTGAAGCTTTCTTT CASSLDVPGTEAFF
TRBJ1-2 TRBD1 NA TRBV6-1 TGTGCCAGCAGTGATCCCTGGCAGGGGGCGAACTATGGCTACACCTTC CASSDPWQGANYGYTF
TRBJ2-7 TRBD2 NA TRBV5-1 TGCGCCAGCAGCTTAGGACTAGCAGACTACTACGAGCAGTACTTC CASSLGLADYYEQYF
TRBJ2-3 NA NA TRBV11-2 TGTGCCAGCAGCATCAGGGAAGTCGAAAGGACAGATACGCAGTATTTT CASSIREVERTDTQYF
TRBJ2-7 TRBD1 NA TRBV2 TGTGCCAGCAGTGCCACAGGGGTCCACGAGCAGTACTTC CASSATGVHEQYF
TRBJ2-6 NA NA TRBV7-8 TGTGCCAGCAGCTCCTGGACACAGCCGGGTAACGTCCTGACTTTC CASSSWTQPGNVLTF
TRBJ1-1 NA NA TRBV7-2 TGTGCCAGCAGCACACGACGGATGAACACTGAAGCTTTCTTT CASSTRRMNTEAFF
TRBJ2-5 NA NA TRBV13 TGTGCCAGCAGCTTTCGGTGGGGTAGGGAGACCCAGTACTTC CASSFRWGRETQYF
TRBJ2-3 NA NA TRBV5-1 TGCGCCAGCAGCTTTGGGGGAGGGGACAGCGCGGGAGGGCAGTATTTT CASSFGGGDSAGGQYF
TRBJ1-5 NA NA TRBV19 TGTGCCAGTAGTATTTCCGCAAACCCACAATTAGCCCAGCATTTT CASSISANPQLAQHF
TRBJ2-1 NA NA TRBV2 TGTGCCAGCAGTGGAGGGCTACTTGGGGGCTATGAGCAGTTCTTC CASSGGLLGGYEQFF
TRBJ2-2 TRBD1 NA TRBV27 TGTGCCAGCAGTCGAATGACAGGGGTTAACACCGGGGAGCTGTTTTTT CASSRMTGVNTGELFF
TRBJ2-1 NA large TRBV11-3 TGTGCCAGCAGCTTAGATACGGGAATCTCCTACAATGAGCAGTTCTTC CASSLDTGISYNEQFF
TRBJ1-5 NA few TRBV11-2 TGTGCCAGCAGCTTAGATCGCCTCAATCAGCCCCAGCATTTT CASSLDRLNQPQHF
TRBJ1-3 NA NA TRBV9 TGTGCCAGCAGCTCTACCCCTACAGTGGCGGTTGGAAACACCATATATTTT CASSSTPTVAVGNTIYF
TRBJ2-7 TRBD1 NA TRBV18 TGTGCCAGCTCACCGGGACAGCAAAACTACGAGCAGTACTTC CASSPGQQNYEQYF
TRBJ2-7 TRBD1 few TRBV28 TGTGCCAGCGGTGGACAGGGGTCCTACGAGCAGTACTTC CASGGQGSYEQYF
TRBJ2-2 NA NA TRBV9 TGTGCCAGCAGCGCCCGCAGGGGCGCGGACACCGGGGAGCTGTTTTTT CASSARRGADTGELFF
TRBJ1-4 NA NA TRBV28 TGTGCCCACACAGGGTTGGGTGAAAAGCTGTTTTTT CAHTGLGEKLFF
TRBJ1-6 NA NA TRBV7-9 TGTGCCAGCAGTCAAGACTCAAATTCACCCCTCCACTTT CASSQDSNSPLHF